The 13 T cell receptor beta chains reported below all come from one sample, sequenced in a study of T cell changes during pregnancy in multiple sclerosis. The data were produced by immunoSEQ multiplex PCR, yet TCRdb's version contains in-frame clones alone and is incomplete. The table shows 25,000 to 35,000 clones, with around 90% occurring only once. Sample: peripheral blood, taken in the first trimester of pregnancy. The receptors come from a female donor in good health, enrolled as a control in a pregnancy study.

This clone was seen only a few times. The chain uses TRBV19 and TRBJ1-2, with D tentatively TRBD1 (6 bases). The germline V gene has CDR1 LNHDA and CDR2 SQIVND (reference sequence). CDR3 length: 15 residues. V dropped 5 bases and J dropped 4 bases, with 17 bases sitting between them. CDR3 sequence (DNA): TGTGCCAGTAGTTTACCTGGACAGTCTCGCTATGGCTACACCTTC. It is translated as CASSLPGQSRYGYTF.

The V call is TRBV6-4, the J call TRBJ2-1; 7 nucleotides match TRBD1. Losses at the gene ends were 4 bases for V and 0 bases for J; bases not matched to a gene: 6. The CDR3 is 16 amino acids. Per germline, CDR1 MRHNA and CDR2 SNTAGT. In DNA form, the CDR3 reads TGTGCCAGCAGTGTCAGCAGGGGGAGCTCCTACAATGAGCAGTTCTTC. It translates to CASSVSRGSSYNEQFF.

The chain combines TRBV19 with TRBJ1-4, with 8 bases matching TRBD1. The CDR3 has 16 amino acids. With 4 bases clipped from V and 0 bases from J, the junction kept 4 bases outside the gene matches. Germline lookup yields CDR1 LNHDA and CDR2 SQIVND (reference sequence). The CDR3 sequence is CASSKGQGSTNEKLFF. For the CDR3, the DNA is TGTGCCAGTAGTAAAGGACAGGGTTCAACTAATGAAAAACTGTTTTTT.

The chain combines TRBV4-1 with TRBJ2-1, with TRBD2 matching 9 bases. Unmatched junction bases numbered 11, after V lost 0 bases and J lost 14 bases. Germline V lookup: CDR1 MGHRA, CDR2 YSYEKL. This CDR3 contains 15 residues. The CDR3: CASSQDKAGGLWKFF. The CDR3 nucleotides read TGCGCCAGCAGCCAAGATAAGGCGGGAGGGCTTTGGAAGTTCTTC.

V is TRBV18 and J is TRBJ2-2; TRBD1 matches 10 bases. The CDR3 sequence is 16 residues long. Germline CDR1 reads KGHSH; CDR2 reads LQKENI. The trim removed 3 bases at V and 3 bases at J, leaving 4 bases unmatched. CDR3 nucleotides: TGTGCCAGCTCACCGAGACAGGGGGCTGACACCGGGGAGCTGTTTTTT. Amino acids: CASSPRQGADTGELFF.

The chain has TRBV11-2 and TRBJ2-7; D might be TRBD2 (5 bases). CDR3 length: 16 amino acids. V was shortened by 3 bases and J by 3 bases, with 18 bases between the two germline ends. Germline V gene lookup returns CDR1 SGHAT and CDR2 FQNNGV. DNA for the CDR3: TGTGCCAGCAGCTTCCTTGCGGGCGGAACTAGCTACGAGCAGTACTTC. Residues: CASSFLAGGTSYEQYF.

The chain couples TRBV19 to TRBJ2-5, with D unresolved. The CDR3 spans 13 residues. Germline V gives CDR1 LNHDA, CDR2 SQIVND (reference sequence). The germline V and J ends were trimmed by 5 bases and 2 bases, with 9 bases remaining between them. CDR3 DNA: TGTGCCAGTAGTGCGAGCATTCAAGAGACCCAGTACTTC. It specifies CASSASIQETQYF.

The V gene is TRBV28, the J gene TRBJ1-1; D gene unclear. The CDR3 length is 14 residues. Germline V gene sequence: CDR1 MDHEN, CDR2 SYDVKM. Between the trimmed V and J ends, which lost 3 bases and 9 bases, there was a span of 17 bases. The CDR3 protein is CASSFLGVRLKAFF. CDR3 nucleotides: TGTGCCAGCAGTTTCCTCGGGGTTCGATTAAAAGCTTTCTTT.

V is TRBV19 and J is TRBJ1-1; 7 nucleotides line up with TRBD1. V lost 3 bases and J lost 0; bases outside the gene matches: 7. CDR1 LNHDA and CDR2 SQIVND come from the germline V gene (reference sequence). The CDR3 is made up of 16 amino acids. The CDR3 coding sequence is TGTGCCAGTAGTATGGACAGGCGAGGCATGAACACTGAAGCTTTCTTT. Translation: CASSMDRRGMNTEAFF.

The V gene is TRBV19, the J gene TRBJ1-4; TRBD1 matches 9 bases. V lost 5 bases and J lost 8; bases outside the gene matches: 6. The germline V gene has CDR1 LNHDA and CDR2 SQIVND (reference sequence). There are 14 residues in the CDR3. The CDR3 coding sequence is TGTGCCAGTAGTCCCTGGGACAGGGACGAAAAACTGTTTTTT. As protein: CASSPWDRDEKLFF.

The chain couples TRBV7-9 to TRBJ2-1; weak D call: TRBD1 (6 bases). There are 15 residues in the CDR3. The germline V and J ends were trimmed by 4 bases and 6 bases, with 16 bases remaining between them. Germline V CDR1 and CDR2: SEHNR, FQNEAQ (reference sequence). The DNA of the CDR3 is TGTGCCAGCAGCTCCAGAGGGTCAGGGGTCAATGAGCAGTTCTTC. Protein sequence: CASSSRGSGVNEQFF. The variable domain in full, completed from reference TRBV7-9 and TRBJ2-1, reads DTGVSQNPRHKITKRGQNVTFRCDPISEHNRLYWYRQTLGQGPEFLTYFQNEAQLEKSRLLSDRFSAERPKGSFSTLEIQRTEQGDSAMYLCASSSRGSGVNEQFFGPGTRLTVL.

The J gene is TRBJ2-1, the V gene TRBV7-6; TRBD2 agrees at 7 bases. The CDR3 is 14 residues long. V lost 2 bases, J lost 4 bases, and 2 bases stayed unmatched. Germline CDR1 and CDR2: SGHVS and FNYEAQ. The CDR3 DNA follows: TGTGCCAGCAGCTTAATAGCGGGTTACAATGAGCAGTTCTTC. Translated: CASSLIAGYNEQFF.

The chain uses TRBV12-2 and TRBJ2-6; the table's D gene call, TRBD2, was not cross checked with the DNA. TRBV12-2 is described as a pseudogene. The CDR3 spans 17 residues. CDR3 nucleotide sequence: TGTGCAAGTCGCTTACTCGGGATACTAGCTGGGGCCAACGTCCTGACTTTC. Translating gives CASRLLGILAGANVLTF.